This TCR beta chain comes out of a study of tumor-infiltrating lymphocytes in primary liver carcinoma. Study background: Spanning 30 to 69 years of age, the patients were men and women.

Starting from 400 to 500 ng of total RNA, TCR beta cDNA was produced with a primer in the constant region. Each TCR beta library was derived from three nested multiplex PCR rounds that employed slightly modified ARM-PCR. Running around 9 cycles apiece, the first two PCR rounds relied on TRBV1-TRBV30 forward primers together with a C-beta reverse primer. MiXCR, applied by TCRdb to the multiplex PCR reads, yields one record per CDR3 protein. This sample yields about 320,000 distinct CDR3 sequences, of which about three fifths are seen a single time; approximately 15% belongs to the top ten. Germline CDR1 is SEHNR and CDR2 is FQNEAQ (reference sequence). The J segment lost 2 bases and the V segment lost 5 bases, leaving 12 bases of the junction unmatched. This CDR3 comprises 17 residues. Unsorted whole blood yielded blood RNA, and germline DNA was extracted as well.

The sample taken for sequencing was peripheral blood. This receptor was obtained from a woman aged 30 to 39 with primary liver carcinoma and hepatitis B virus infection. The chain recombines TRBV7-9 with TRBJ2-4; TRBD2 matches 7 bases. CDR3 coding DNA: TGTGCCAGCAGCCCACTAGAGGGAGGGCTGTCCAAAAACATTCAGTACTTC. It encodes CASSPLEGGLSKNIQYF.